This entry lists 3 T cell receptor beta chains sequenced from one sample in a study of T cells after yellow fever vaccination (dated by TCRdb to between 2018 and 2021). The label giving this sample's treatment or condition can be read as: live attenuated yellow fever vaccine strain. Preparation of the library involved 5' RACE. The listed sequencing device is Illumina HiSeq 2500. Through fastp at Q25 and MiXCR, TCRdb rebuilt clones from the public reads, retaining in-frame beta chains. All rows with the same CDR3 protein become a single entry with the most common DNA and genes. This sample has over 300,000 distinct CDR3 sequences in its table, and around 7% of those were observed once. About 18% of the sample lies in the top ten. Sample: PBMCs, taken roughly seven weeks after the first yellow fever vaccination. These receptors all come from a young man who received the YFV17D yellow fever vaccine.

CDR3 coding DNA: TGTGCCAGCAGCCCCGGGACAGGGCCCAATTCACCCCTCCACTTT. It translates to CASSPGTGPNSPLHF. The chain employs TRBV7-3 and TRBJ1-6; 9 bases fit TRBD1. Looked up from germline, CDR1 is SGHTA and CDR2 is FQGTGA. This CDR3 is built from 15 residues. The V segment lost 5 bases and the J segment 7 bases; nucleotides outside the gene matches: 6. Drawing the rest from reference TRBV7-3 and TRBJ1-6, the complete variable domain is GAGVSQTPSNKVTEKGKYVELRCDPISGHTALYWYRQSLGQGPEFLIYFQGTGAADDSGLPNDRFFAVRPEGSVSTLKIQRTERGDSAVYLCASSPGTGPNSPLHFGNGTRLTVT.

V gene TRBV24-1 combines with J gene TRBJ2-5, with D possibly TRBD2 on 5 matching bases. The CDR3 is 14 amino acids. Trimming stripped 5 bases from V and 2 bases from J, with 11 bases between. Per germline, CDR1 KGHDR and CDR2 SFDVKD. CDR3 in amino acids: CATSGAAGQETQYF. CDR3 in DNA: TGTGCCACCAGTGGAGCGGCCGGTCAAGAGACCCAGTACTTC.

This clonotype occurred a few times. The CDR3 DNA follows: TGTGCCAGCATCGGGACGGGCTCTGGAAACACCATATATTTT. Its translation is CASIGTGSGNTIYF. This chain links TRBV6-1 with TRBJ1-3; maybe TRBD1 (5 bases). This CDR3 is built from 14 residues. Germline V gene sequence: CDR1 MNHNS, CDR2 SASEGT. V was shortened by 7 bases and J by 0 bases, with 10 bases between the two germline ends.